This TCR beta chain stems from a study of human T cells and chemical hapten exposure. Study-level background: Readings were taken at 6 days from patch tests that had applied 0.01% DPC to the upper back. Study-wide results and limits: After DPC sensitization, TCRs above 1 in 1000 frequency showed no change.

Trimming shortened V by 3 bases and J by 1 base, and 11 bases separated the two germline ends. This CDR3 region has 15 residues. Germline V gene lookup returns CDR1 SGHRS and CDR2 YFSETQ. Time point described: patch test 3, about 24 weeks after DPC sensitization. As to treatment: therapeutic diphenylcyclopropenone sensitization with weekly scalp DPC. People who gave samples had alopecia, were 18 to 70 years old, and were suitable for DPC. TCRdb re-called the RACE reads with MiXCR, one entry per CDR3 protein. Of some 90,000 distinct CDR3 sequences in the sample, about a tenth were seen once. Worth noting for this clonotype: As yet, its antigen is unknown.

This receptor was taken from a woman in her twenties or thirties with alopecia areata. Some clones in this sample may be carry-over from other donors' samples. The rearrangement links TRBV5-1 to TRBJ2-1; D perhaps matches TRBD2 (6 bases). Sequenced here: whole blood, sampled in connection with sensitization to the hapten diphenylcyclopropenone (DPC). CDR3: CASSYHGGSYNEQFF. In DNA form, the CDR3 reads TGCGCCAGCAGCTACCACGGAGGGTCCTACAATGAGCAGTTCTTC.